The next 8 T cell receptor beta chains were all read from a single sample in a study of identifying expanded T cells in peripheral blood. Clones were sequenced by immunoSEQ multiplex PCR, and TCRdb holds only the in-frame ones, with some missing. The profile shows about 58,000 clones, about 85% of them singletons. Sequenced input: blood. All receptors derive from a person between 18 and 75 years old in good health.

This chain links TRBV19 with TRBJ2-1; 9 nucleotides align to TRBD2. CDR1 and CDR2 (germline): LNHDA, SQIVND (reference sequence). V was clipped by 6 bases and J by 6 bases; unmatched bases: 9. This CDR3 has 15 residues. The DNA for the CDR3 is TGTGCCAGTAGCCCCCCGGGACTAGCTTTCAATGAGCAGTTCTTC. Its translation is CASSPPGLAFNEQFF.

The chain combines TRBV5-1 with TRBJ1-2; tentatively, D is TRBD1 (5 bases). Trimming cost V 2 bases and J 4 bases, with 15 bases left between them. The CDR3 covers 15 residues. Germline V lookup: CDR1 SGHRS, CDR2 YFSETQ. The CDR3 region has the DNA TGCGCCAGCAGCTTCTATCTTCAGGGATTCTATGGCTACACCTTC. It translates to CASSFYLQGFYGYTF.

The chain joins TRBV7-8 to TRBJ1-1; D is unclear. V gave up 1 base and J gave up 3 bases, with 6 bases separating them. The CDR3 sequence is 13 residues long. Germline V gene sequence: CDR1 SGHVS, CDR2 FQNEAQ. The CDR3 sequence: CASSLDYDTEAFF. The CDR3 bases are TGTGCCAGCAGCTTAGATTACGACACTGAAGCTTTCTTT.

This clone has a handful of counts. V usage is TRBV9 and J usage is TRBJ2-1, with D possibly TRBD1 on 5 matching bases. V was cut by 0 bases and J by 7 bases, with 5 bases left in between. There are 12 residues in the CDR3. Germline V gives CDR1 SGDLS, CDR2 YYNGEE. In nucleotides, the CDR3 is TGTGCCAGCAGCGTAGGACAGAATGAGCAGTTCTTC. Translation gives CASSVGQNEQFF.

This chain links TRBV5-1 with TRBJ1-1; 8 bases align to TRBD1. J lost 1 base, V lost 4 bases, and 3 bases had no gene match. Per germline, CDR1 SGHRS and CDR2 YFSETQ. The length of the CDR3 is 14 residues. The CDR3: CASSLTGGNTEAFF. The CDR3 nucleotides are TGCGCCAGCAGCCTCACAGGGGGGAACACTGAAGCTTTCTTT. The whole variable domain, remainder taken from reference TRBV5-1 and TRBJ1-1, is KAGVTQTPRYLIKTRGQQVTLSCSPISGHRSVSWYQQTPGQGLQFLFEYFSETQRNKGNFPGRFSGRQFSNSRSEMNVSTLELGDSALYLCASSLTGGNTEAFFGQGTRLTVV.

This clone was counted only a few times. The chain recombines TRBV6-1 with TRBJ2-1; D uncertain. V dropped 2 bases and J dropped 4 bases, with 12 bases sitting between them. Germline CDR1 MNHNS, CDR2 SASEGT. This CDR3 is built from 15 residues. The CDR3 sequence is CASSETPTLYNEQFF. Here the CDR3 DNA reads TGTGCCAGCAGTGAAACCCCGACGCTATACAATGAGCAGTTCTTC.

This clone was counted at least ten times. V is TRBV5-1 and J is TRBJ2-2, with 8 bases lining up with TRBD1. The CDR3 contains 14 residues. From germline, CDR1 is SGHRS and CDR2 YFSETQ. J gave up 7 bases and V 2 bases, and 4 bases lay outside the gene matches. The CDR3 loop is CASSLRTGSGELFF. DNA for the CDR3: TGCGCCAGCAGCTTAAGGACAGGGAGCGGGGAGCTGTTTTTT.

J is TRBJ1-1 and V is TRBV6-1; TRBD1 might be the D (6 bases). Germline V gene lookup returns CDR1 MNHNS and CDR2 SASEGT. V lost 4 bases and J lost 0, with 6 bases in between. The CDR3 length is 13 residues. CDR3 in amino acids: CASSGTVNTEAFF. The CDR3 nucleotides read TGTGCCAGCAGTGGGACAGTGAACACTGAAGCTTTCTTT.